Listed below are T cell receptor beta chains from one sample, sequenced in a study of high-grade serous ovarian cancer treatment subgroups. The assay was immunoSEQ multiplex PCR, and TCRdb's table has in-frame clones only and misses some. The sample lists over 2,000 clones, approximately 75% occurring once. Sequencing was carried out using tumor tissue. These TCRs come from a human donor with high-grade serous ovarian cancer. CDR3s include the opening cysteine and the closing phenylalanine or tryptophan. The D gene is left open where the match is weak.

d_call: .; v_call: TRBV9; j_call: TRBJ2-1; cdr3_aa: CASRNSYNEQFF
d_call: TRBD1; v_call: TRBV7-9; j_call: TRBJ1-2; cdr3_aa: CASWAGGDYGYTF
d_call: .; v_call: TRBV5-1; j_call: TRBJ2-2; cdr3_aa: CASSRRQEFSNTGELFF
d_call: .; v_call: TRBV4-3; j_call: TRBJ2-1; cdr3_aa: CASSQDWSSYNEQFF
d_call: .; v_call: TRBV6-5; j_call: TRBJ1-5; cdr3_aa: CASSYGFGANQPQHF
d_call: TRBD2; v_call: TRBV7-6; j_call: TRBJ2-2; cdr3_aa: CASSHVSGLAGYTGELFF
d_call: .; v_call: TRBV18; j_call: TRBJ2-5; cdr3_aa: CASSLRQETQYF
d_call: .; v_call: TRBV28; j_call: TRBJ1-2; cdr3_aa: CASSLEGWSGYTF
d_call: .; v_call: TRBV6-4; j_call: TRBJ1-2; cdr3_aa: CASSVPDSEIYGYTF
d_call: .; v_call: TRBV11-1; j_call: TRBJ1-2; cdr3_aa: CASSPDRTYGYTF
d_call: .; v_call: TRBV28; j_call: TRBJ1-3; cdr3_aa: CASSLGSTGNTIYF
d_call: .; v_call: TRBV6-8; j_call: TRBJ1-1; cdr3_aa: CASSGTSEAFF
d_call: TRBD1; v_call: TRBV13; j_call: TRBJ1-6; cdr3_aa: CASSLGQPNSPLHF
d_call: .; v_call: TRBV6-1; j_call: TRBJ1-1; cdr3_aa: CASSEHRNTEAFF
d_call: .; v_call: TRBV5-5; j_call: TRBJ1-2; cdr3_aa: CASSLDLPYGYTF
d_call: TRBD1; v_call: TRBV10-3; j_call: TRBJ1-2; cdr3_aa: CAISGDRSYGYTF
d_call: TRBD1; v_call: TRBV28; j_call: TRBJ1-4; cdr3_aa: CASSPSGTGEEREKLFF
d_call: TRBD1; v_call: TRBV18; j_call: TRBJ1-1; cdr3_aa: CASSLQGGTNTEAFF
d_call: .; v_call: TRBV7-2; j_call: TRBJ1-6; cdr3_aa: CASSLVASSYNSPLHF
d_call: TRBD1; v_call: TRBV15; j_call: TRBJ1-6; cdr3_aa: CATSRDPLDRSSSPLHF
d_call: .; v_call: TRBV28; j_call: TRBJ2-3; cdr3_aa: CASSLQQSTDTQYF
d_call: .; v_call: TRBV11-2; j_call: TRBJ1-6; cdr3_aa: CASSMGVKDSPLHF
d_call: .; v_call: TRBV18; j_call: TRBJ2-1; cdr3_aa: CASSPLLAYNEQFF
d_call: .; v_call: TRBV9; j_call: TRBJ1-3; cdr3_aa: CASSVRGTGSTIYF
d_call: .; v_call: TRBV20-1; j_call: TRBJ2-7; cdr3_aa: CSARTEWEQYF
d_call: TRBD1; v_call: TRBV6-6; j_call: TRBJ1-2; cdr3_aa: CASMRRQGAWYGYTF
d_call: TRBD1; v_call: TRBV6-6; j_call: TRBJ2-1; cdr3_aa: CASSHGDRGRDEQFF
d_call: .; v_call: TRBV2; j_call: TRBJ2-6; cdr3_aa: CASNFDGRSGANVLTF
d_call: TRBD2; v_call: TRBV10-3; j_call: TRBJ2-1; cdr3_aa: CAISESGTSGGQFF
d_call: .; v_call: TRBV7-2; j_call: TRBJ1-5; cdr3_aa: CASSLDPGQPQHF
d_call: .; v_call: TRBV5-4; j_call: TRBJ2-5; cdr3_aa: CASRPGHEEETQYF
d_call: .; v_call: TRBV27; j_call: TRBJ2-7; cdr3_aa: CASRSTLGGEQYF
d_call: .; v_call: TRBV6-1; j_call: TRBJ2-3; cdr3_aa: CASSEQGGGPRTQYF
d_call: TRBD2; v_call: TRBV7-9; j_call: TRBJ2-7; cdr3_aa: CASSSPTSGDTYEQYF
d_call: .; v_call: TRBV2; j_call: TRBJ1-1; cdr3_aa: CASKMNTEAFF
d_call: TRBD1; v_call: TRBV15; j_call: TRBJ2-3; cdr3_aa: CATDRGRAPNTDTQYF
d_call: .; v_call: TRBV2; j_call: TRBJ2-2; cdr3_aa: CASSSGEVTGELFF
d_call: .; v_call: TRBV7-2; j_call: TRBJ2-7; cdr3_aa: CASSPLGRGEQYF
d_call: TRBD1; v_call: TRBV28; j_call: TRBJ1-5; cdr3_aa: CASSPLGTGYYSNQPQHF
d_call: .; v_call: TRBV11-2; j_call: TRBJ2-2; cdr3_aa: CASSLDTPNTGELFF
d_call: .; v_call: TRBV9; j_call: TRBJ2-7; cdr3_aa: CASSVAPQVWPYEQYF